The clone carrying this T cell receptor (beta chain) was seen a few times. The sample is drawn from a study of molecular identifiers for immune sequencing clone quantification. Trimming removed 3 bases at V and 3 bases at J, with 12 bases between. This CDR3 region has 15 residues. Germline V gene sequence: CDR1 MNHEY, CDR2 SVGEGT. One entry per CDR3 protein results from TCRdb running MiXCR on the PCR reads. Seen here are tens of thousands of distinct CDR3 sequences, around 17% observed once, and the top ten hold approximately 1.6%. Source material: naive CD8+ T cells from blood, with Jurkat cell RNA spiked in. Subset specified: FACS-sorted CD8+CD4-CCR7+CD45RA+ naive T cells. The receptor comes from a human donor in good health. Some libraries in this study had Jurkat cell RNA spiked in. V gene TRBV6-2 or TRBV6-3 combines with J gene TRBJ2-1, with D tentatively TRBD2 (6 bases). The CDR3, as DNA: TGTGCCAGCAGTTATGACGAGCGGGTCTACAATGAGCAGTTCTTC. Protein product: CASSYDERVYNEQFF.